A selection of T cell receptor beta chains follows, all from one sample in a study of blood T cell repertoires in COVID-19. Libraries were prepared by immunoSEQ multiplex PCR; TCRdb keeps only in-frame clonotypes and omits some of them. The data show about 150,000 clones, with 80% to 90% seen just once and 4% held by the top ten. Sequencing was carried out using peripheral blood. These receptors were collected from a woman in her 70s with acute or convalescent COVID-19. Both conserved end residues are part of each CDR3. The order of the fields is CDR3 protein, V gene.

CASSPTSGKGNTEAFF	TRBV19
CASRLASTDTQYF	TRBV28
CASRQPSYEQYF	TRBV2
CASSPLPGLAGGNTGELFF	TRBV6-6
CASSKGQGYGYTF	TRBV28
CASSPPGLAGEQFF	TRBV7-6
CASSQDQGGGYTF	TRBV4-3
CSVAAGTHGYTF	TRBV29-1
CASRSDGQTDTQYF	TRBV13
CASSQDRGRNTIYF	TRBV18
CAWSVGENQPQHF	TRBV30
CATSRDTSGWRHEQYF	TRBV15
CASRALSYEQYF	TRBV2
CASSFGGSTSSYNEQFF	TRBV11-2
CASSELAAWGETQYF	TRBV2
CATSAWTSGDYNEQFF	TRBV24-1
CASSEAGTGLYEQYF	TRBV6-1
CASSPTDGGSGNTIYF	TRBV18
CASSHTGLYNEQFF	TRBV4-3
CATKSGGVAKNIQYF	TRBV15
CASSLDPTGAQYF	TRBV7-2
CSASLLAGGPIEQYF	TRBV20-1
CASSIGLAGYFYEQYF	TRBV28
CASSDGTGNDEQYF	TRBV2
CASSVGQGEKLFF	TRBV5-1
CAWSVRGPYEQYF	TRBV30
CASSLGWSRNEQETQYF	TRBV5-1
CASTQATEAFF	TRBV2
CASSLVGAGITDTQYF	TRBV28
CASSNRDTGELFF	TRBV6-5
CASIRAAGYNEQFF	TRBV6-5
CASRLTTSGRAYEQYF	TRBV28
CASSPTGYQPQHF	TRBV12-3/TRBV12-4
CASANQGGGYEQYF	TRBV28
CASSIQGTGELFF	TRBV19
CSARGWGEAFF	TRBV20-1
CASSQEAGSHSSYNSPLHF	TRBV4-3
CASSQSPGAQHF	TRBV7-9
CASSLALEENYGYTF	TRBV7-9
CASSLGQANTEAFF	TRBV11-2
CASSRAFSVQGYTF	TRBV3-1/TRBV3-2
CASSVRASGRLHNEQFF	TRBV2
CASRRRTGYTGELFF	TRBV3-1/TRBV3-2
CASIPGTGNNEQFF	TRBV6-5
CASSYSWGEEDGYTF	TRBV6-5
CASSLRVSGGEKLFF	TRBV11-2
CASSRDFNEKLFF	TRBV18
CASSFQDNANTGELFF	TRBV11-1
CASSAQGWGNQPQHF	TRBV2
CASSLGLTGGYTF	TRBV7-9